These 27 T cell receptor beta chains were sequenced from one sample in a study of T cell repertoires in cytomegalovirus infection. TCRdb re-called the reads through MiXCR, storing one row per CDR3 protein. The sample has 300,000 to 450,000 distinct CDR3 sequences, 15% to 20% seen once. The sequenced material came from PBMCs. These receptors were collected from a human donor in good health (CMV status not recorded). Some clones in this sample may be carry-over from other donors' samples.

The rearrangement joins TRBV10-3 to TRBJ2-3; 8 bases align to TRBD1. Germline CDR1 is ENHRY and CDR2 is SYGVKD. The CDR3 covers 15 residues. V trimming: 6 bases; J trimming: 0 bases; junction bases outside the gene matches: 5. The CDR3 region has the DNA TGTGCCATCAGCCTGGACAGGGAGAGCACAGATACGCAGTATTTT. It encodes CAISLDRESTDTQYF.

This clonotype was detected many times. This chain links TRBV19 with TRBJ1-6, with no clear D. The CDR3 is 14 amino acids. V was clipped by 1 base and J by 7 bases, with 8 bases between them. Germline CDR1 is LNHDA and CDR2 is SQIVND (reference sequence). The CDR3 is CASSIGKENSPLHF. In nucleotides, the CDR3 is TGTGCCAGTAGTATAGGAAAAGAAAATTCACCCCTCCACTTT.

The table lists this clonotype with a few counts. This chain uses TRBV11-2 with TRBJ2-7; D is perhaps TRBD2 (6 bases). The V gene's germline CDR1 is SGHAT and CDR2 FQNNGV. The V end was cut by 5 bases, the J end by 0 bases, with 8 bases between. The CDR3 totals 13 residues. Here the CDR3 DNA reads TGTGCCAGCAGCACCGGGAGCTCCTACGAGCAGTACTTC. Protein sequence: CASSTGSSYEQYF.

The chain couples TRBV20-1 to TRBJ1-5, with TRBD1 identical over 8 bases. CDR1 is DFQATT and CDR2 is SNEGSKA in the germline V gene (reference sequence). Losses at the gene ends were 0 bases for V and 1 base for J; bases not matched to a gene: 5. This CDR3 comprises 16 residues. This CDR3 is CSARDSRQGSNQPQHF. Written as DNA, the CDR3 is TGCAGTGCTAGAGATTCCCGACAGGGGAGCAATCAGCCCCAGCATTTT.

To note about this clonotype: At one end, the junction sequence differs from germline, possibly due to a read error. V and J are TRBV20-1 and TRBJ2-3; unclear D gene. Germline V gene sequence: CDR1 DFQATT, CDR2 SNEGSKA (reference sequence). CDR3 length: 15 residues. CDR3 in amino acids: CSATSHGPVTNTQYF. Written as DNA, the CDR3 is TGCAGTGCGACGAGCCACGGACCTGTCACAAATACGCAGTATTTT.

The chain has TRBV7-6 and TRBJ2-7; D possibly corresponds to TRBD1 (6 bases). CDR1 and CDR2 (germline): SGHVS, FNYEAQ. This CDR3 contains 13 residues. Trimming removed 8 bases from V and 1 base from J, with 12 bases in between. The CDR3: CASEGVQSYEQYF. The CDR3, as DNA: TGTGCCAGCGAGGGGGTTCAATCCTACGAGCAGTACTTC.

This clonotype was recorded many times. This chain uses TRBV7-2 with TRBJ1-5; D ambiguous. Germline V gene data show CDR1 as SGHTA and CDR2 as FQGNSA. The V and J ends lost 5 bases and 1 base respectively, with 12 bases between them. This CDR3 contains 15 residues. The CDR3 is CASSLVGGSNQPQHF. Here the CDR3 DNA reads TGTGCCAGCAGCCTGGTGGGTGGGAGCAATCAGCCCCAGCATTTT.

This clonotype was counted many times. The CDR3 is CASTLGTTEAFF. In nucleotides, the CDR3 is TGTGCCAGCACCTTAGGAACCACTGAAGCTTTCTTT. The chain couples TRBV28 to TRBJ1-1, with no clear D. The V and J ends lost 7 bases and 4 bases respectively, with 10 bases between them. This CDR3 has 12 amino acids. Germline CDR1 is MDHEN and CDR2 is SYDVKM.

In this sample, this clonotype turned up a few times. This sequence joins TRBV28 and TRBJ1-5; D might be TRBD1 (5 bases). The CDR3 has 17 residues. Trimming took 5 bases from V and 9 from J, leaving 26 bases between them. Germline V CDR1 and CDR2: MDHEN, SYDVKM. The CDR3 protein is CASSPQKWDSTIRPQHF. The DNA for the CDR3 is TGTGCCAGCAGTCCACAGAAGTGGGACTCCACAATAAGGCCCCAGCATTTT.

DNA of the CDR3: TGCAGTGCTAGTCGGGGATCCGATCAGCCCCAGCATTTT. Protein sequence: CSASRGSDQPQHF. This chain joins TRBV20-1 and TRBJ1-5; D ambiguous. The germline V gene has CDR1 DFQATT and CDR2 SNEGSKA (reference sequence). The V end lost 3 bases, the J end lost 5 bases, and 11 bases lay between the germline ends. The CDR3 spans 13 residues.

This clonotype was counted a few times. This rearrangement joins TRBV29-1 to TRBJ1-1; 7 bases are shared with TRBD1. Unmatched junction bases numbered 14, after V lost 7 bases and J lost 9 bases. In germline, CDR1 is SQVTM, CDR2 ANQGSEA. CDR3 length equals 13 residues. CDR3 in DNA: TGCAGCGCTCCTGGGACAGAGGGATACAAAGCTTTCTTT. It encodes CSAPGTEGYKAFF. The entire variable domain, with the rest obtained from reference TRBV29-1 and TRBJ1-1, is as follows: SAVISQKPSRDICQRGTSLTIQCQVDSQVTMMFWYRQQPGQSLTLIATANQGSEATYESGFVIDKFPISRPNLTFSTLTVSNMSPEDSSIYLCSAPGTEGYKAFFGQGTRLTVV.

The rearrangement joins TRBV20-1 to TRBJ1-1; D unclear. CDR1 DFQATT and CDR2 SNEGSKA come from the germline V gene (reference sequence). V was cut by 5 bases and J by 0 bases, with 16 bases left in between. This CDR3 region has 15 residues. CDR3 coding DNA: TGCAGTGCTTATCCGGGGTCCTTCATGAACACTGAAGCTTTCTTT. Translation: CSAYPGSFMNTEAFF.

The chain uses TRBV12-5 and TRBJ2-1; D call uncertain. The CDR3 covers 12 residues. The germline V gene encodes CDR1 LGHNT and CDR2 FRNRAP. V shed 4 bases and J shed 9 bases, with 10 bases lying between them. This chain's CDR3 is CASGSTGGEQFF. In DNA form, the CDR3 reads TGTGCTAGTGGTTCGACCGGCGGTGAGCAGTTCTTC.

The rearrangement uses TRBV4-2 and TRBJ2-3; 7 nucleotides line up with TRBD2. CDR1 and CDR2 from the germline V gene are LGHNA and YNFKEQ. This CDR3 spans 15 amino acids. The V and J ends lost 4 bases and 1 base, in that order; junction bases with no gene match: 5. CDR3 sequence reads: CASSPGGGGTDTQYF. CDR3 sequence (DNA): TGTGCCAGCAGCCCCGGTGGGGGGGGCACAGATACGCAGTATTTT.

Only a few counts were recorded for this clonotype. V is TRBV30 and J is TRBJ2-1; D may be TRBD1 (6 bases). CDR1 is GTSNPN, CDR2 SVGIG, per germline (reference sequence). The length of the CDR3 is 15 residues. Deletions cut 4 bases from V and 8 bases from J, with 21 bases between. This chain's CDR3 is CAWTPGHSRWDEQFF. Written as DNA, the CDR3 is TGTGCCTGGACGCCGGGACACTCCCGCTGGGATGAGCAGTTCTTC.

The V and J genes are TRBV2 and TRBJ1-5; 8 nucleotides align to TRBD1. The CDR3 is made up of 17 amino acids. After removal of 5 bases from V and 2 bases from J, the junction contained 11 bases not matched to a gene. CDR1 is SNHLY and CDR2 is FYNNEI in the germline V gene. CDR3 amino acids: CASSLTSGQGRNQPQHF. The CDR3 DNA follows: TGTGCCAGCAGTCTCACCAGTGGACAGGGCCGCAATCAGCCCCAGCATTTT.

V is TRBV2 and J is TRBJ1-5; TRBD1 agrees at 9 bases. J lost 3 bases, V lost 5 bases, and 5 bases had no gene match. This CDR3 is 15 amino acids long. The germline V gene has CDR1 SNHLY and CDR2 FYNNEI. CDR3 bases: TGTGCCAGCAGTCCGGGACAGGGATACAATCAGCCCCAGCATTTT. As protein: CASSPGQGYNQPQHF.

This rearrangement joins TRBV20-1 to TRBJ2-1; D is undetermined. Germline loops: CDR1 DFQATT, CDR2 SNEGSKA (reference sequence). Deletions cut 1 base from V and 4 bases from J, with 2 bases between. There are 11 residues in the CDR3. CDR3 nucleotides: TGCAGTGCTAGAGCTTACAATGAGCAGTTCTTC. Translating gives CSARAYNEQFF.

The chain carries TRBV12-3 or TRBV12-4 and TRBJ2-1; 8 bases line up with TRBD2. The CDR3 is 14 amino acids. V was pared by 10 bases and J by 8 bases, with 13 bases of the junction left unmatched. In DNA form, the CDR3 reads TGTGCCACCTCCTCGGGACTAGTTTCCCATGAGCAGTTCTTC. Translated: CATSSGLVSHEQFF.

This clonotype appeared a few times. The chain recombines TRBV20-1 with TRBJ2-5; 11 nucleotides agree with TRBD2. The CDR3 has 14 residues. Germline values: CDR1 DFQATT, CDR2 SNEGSKA (reference sequence). Unmatched junction bases numbered 7, after V lost 6 bases and J lost 4 bases. This chain's CDR3 is CSAVTSGRAETQYF. CDR3 sequence (DNA): TGCAGTGCCGTTACTAGCGGGAGAGCAGAGACCCAGTACTTC.

The CDR3 is CASSHRLFDNEQFF. DNA for the CDR3: TGCGCCAGCAGCCATAGGCTTTTTGACAATGAGCAGTTCTTC. The V gene is TRBV4-3, the J gene TRBJ2-1; D remains ambiguous. Trimming took off 3 bases at V and 5 bases at J, with 11 bases between the two ends. Germline CDR1 and CDR2: LGHNA and YSLEER. The CDR3 extends over 14 amino acids.

This clonotype has just a few counts. The chain uses TRBV6-6 and TRBJ2-1, with TRBD2 as a possible D gene (5 bases). Germline CDR1 MNHNY, CDR2 SVGAGI (reference sequence). CDR3 length: 12 amino acids. Trimming took 5 bases from V and 10 from J, leaving 12 bases between them. CDR3 residues: CASSDGLGEQFF. For the CDR3, the DNA is TGTGCCAGCAGTGACGGACTGGGCGAGCAGTTCTTC.

There are a few counts of this clonotype. The genes are TRBV5-1 and TRBJ2-1, with 11 bases that match TRBD2. The CDR3 consists of 14 residues. Germline loops: CDR1 SGHRS, CDR2 YFSETQ. The junction had 3 bases not matched to a gene; V was cut back by 3 bases and J by 7 bases. CDR3 loop: CASSSTSGSNEQFF. DNA for the CDR3: TGCGCCAGCAGCTCCACTAGCGGGAGTAATGAGCAGTTCTTC.

This clonotype was seen a few times. The chain recombines TRBV6-2 or TRBV6-3 with TRBJ1-1; D call uncertain. Trimming took off 2 bases at V and 1 base at J, with 8 bases between the two ends. CDR1 MNHEY and CDR2 SVGEGT come from the germline V gene. This CDR3 has 14 residues. DNA of the CDR3: TGTGCCAGCAGTTACGGCTGGGGGAACACTGAAGCTTTCTTT. Amino acids: CASSYGWGNTEAFF.

The table lists this clonotype with many counts. The chain recombines TRBV28 with TRBJ2-3, with D hard to call. The germline gives CDR1 MDHEN, CDR2 SYDVKM. The CDR3 contains 11 residues. CDR3 loop: CAARRADTQYF. The CDR3 DNA is TGTGCAGCACGTCGTGCAGATACGCAGTATTTT.

This clonotype was counted a few times. The CDR3 sequence: CAISPLGDTQYF. The CDR3 nucleotides read TGTGCCATCAGCCCCCTCGGAGATACGCAGTATTTT. The rearrangement uses TRBV10-3 and TRBJ2-3; no clear D. CDR1 and CDR2 (germline): ENHRY, SYGVKD. This CDR3 comprises 12 residues. V was shortened by 6 bases and J by 5 bases, with 9 bases between the two germline ends.

This clonotype was seen more than once but under ten times. In nucleotides, the CDR3 is TGCGCCAGCAGCTGGTCCCAGGGGAACACTGAAGCTTTCTTT. Protein sequence: CASSWSQGNTEAFF. This chain uses TRBV5-1 with TRBJ1-1, with D perhaps TRBD1 (5 bases). The germline V gene encodes CDR1 SGHRS and CDR2 YFSETQ. This CDR3 has 14 amino acids. Trimming cost V 3 bases and J 1 base, with 10 bases left between them. Drawing the rest from reference TRBV5-1 and TRBJ1-1, the complete variable domain is KAGVTQTPRYLIKTRGQQVTLSCSPISGHRSVSWYQQTPGQGLQFLFEYFSETQRNKGNFPGRFSGRQFSNSRSEMNVSTLELGDSALYLCASSWSQGNTEAFFGQGTRLTVV.